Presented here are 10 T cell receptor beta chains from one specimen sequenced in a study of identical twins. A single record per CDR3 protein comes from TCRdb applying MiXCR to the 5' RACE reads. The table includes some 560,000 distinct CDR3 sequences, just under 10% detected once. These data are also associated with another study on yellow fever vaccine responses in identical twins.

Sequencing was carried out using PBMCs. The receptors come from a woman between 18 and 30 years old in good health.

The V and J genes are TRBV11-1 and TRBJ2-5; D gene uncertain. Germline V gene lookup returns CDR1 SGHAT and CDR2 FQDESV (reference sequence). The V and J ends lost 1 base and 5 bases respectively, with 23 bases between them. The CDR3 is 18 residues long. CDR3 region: CASSLGHAPDPPLETQYF. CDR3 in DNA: TGTGCCAGCAGCTTAGGGCACGCCCCGGACCCCCCTTTGGAGACCCAGTACTTC.

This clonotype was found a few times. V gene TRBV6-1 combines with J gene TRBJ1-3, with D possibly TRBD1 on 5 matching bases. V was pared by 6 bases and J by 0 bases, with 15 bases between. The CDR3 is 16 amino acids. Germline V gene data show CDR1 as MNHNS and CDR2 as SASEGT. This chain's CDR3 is CASSRGRINSGNTIYF. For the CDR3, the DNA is TGTGCCAGCAGCCGGGGACGGATTAACTCTGGAAACACCATATATTTT.

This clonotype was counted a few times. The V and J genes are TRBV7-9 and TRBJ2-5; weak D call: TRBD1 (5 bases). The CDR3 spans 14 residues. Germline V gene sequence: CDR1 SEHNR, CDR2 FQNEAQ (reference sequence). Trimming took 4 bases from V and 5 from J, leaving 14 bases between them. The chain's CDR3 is CASSSRQSQETQYF. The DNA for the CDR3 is TGTGCCAGCAGCTCCAGACAGTCCCAGGAGACCCAGTACTTC.

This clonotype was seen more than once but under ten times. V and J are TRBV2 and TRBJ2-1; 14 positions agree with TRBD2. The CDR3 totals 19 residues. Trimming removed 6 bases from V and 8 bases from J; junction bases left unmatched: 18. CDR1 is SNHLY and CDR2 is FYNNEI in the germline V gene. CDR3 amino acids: CASSPTSGRALISGDEQFF. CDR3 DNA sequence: TGTGCCAGCAGCCCGACTAGCGGGAGGGCCTTAATTAGCGGCGATGAGCAGTTCTTC. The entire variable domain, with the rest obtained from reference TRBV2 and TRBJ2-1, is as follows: EPEVTQTPSHQVTQMGQEVILRCVPISNHLYFYWYRQILGQKVEFLVSFYNNEISEKSEIFDDQFSVERPDGSNFTLKIRSTKLEDSAMYFCASSPTSGRALISGDEQFFGPGTRLTVL.

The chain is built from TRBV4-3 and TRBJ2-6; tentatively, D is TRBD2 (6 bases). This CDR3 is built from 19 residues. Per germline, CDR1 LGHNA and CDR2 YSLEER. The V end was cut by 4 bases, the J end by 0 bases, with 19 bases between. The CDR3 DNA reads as TGCGCCAGCAGCCTCAAAGGGACTTCACCGAGCTCTGGGGCCAACGTCCTGACTTTC. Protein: CASSLKGTSPSSGANVLTF.

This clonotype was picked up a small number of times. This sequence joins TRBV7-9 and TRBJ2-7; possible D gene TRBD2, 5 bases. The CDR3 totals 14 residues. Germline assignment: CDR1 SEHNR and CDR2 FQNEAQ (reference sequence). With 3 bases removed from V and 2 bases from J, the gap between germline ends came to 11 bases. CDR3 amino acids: CASSFRTEPYEQYF. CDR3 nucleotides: TGTGCCAGCAGCTTTCGGACTGAGCCCTACGAGCAGTACTTC.

This CDR3 is CASSPTRQTQYF. In DNA, the CDR3 is TGTGCCAGCAGTCCGACTAGGCAGACCCAGTACTTC. The V call is TRBV12-3 or TRBV12-4, the J call TRBJ2-5; a weak D match, TRBD2 (6 bases). V was pared by 5 bases and J by 6 bases, with 10 bases between. CDR3 size: 12 residues.

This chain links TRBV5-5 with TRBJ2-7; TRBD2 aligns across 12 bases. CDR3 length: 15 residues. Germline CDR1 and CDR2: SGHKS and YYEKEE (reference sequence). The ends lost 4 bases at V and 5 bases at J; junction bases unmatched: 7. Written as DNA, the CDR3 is TGTGCCAGCAGCCTGACTAGCGGGGGTTACAACGAGCAGTACTTC. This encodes CASSLTSGGYNEQYF.

The CDR3 sequence: CASSLAFTGGTSNYGYTF. The CDR3 nucleotides are TGTGCCAGCAGCTTGGCCTTCACAGGGGGCACTTCTAACTATGGCTACACCTTC. The chain couples TRBV5-5 to TRBJ1-2; 9 positions agree with TRBD1. V lost 0 bases and J lost 0; bases outside the gene matches: 9. In germline, CDR1 is SGHKS, CDR2 YYEKEE (reference sequence). This CDR3 comprises 18 residues.

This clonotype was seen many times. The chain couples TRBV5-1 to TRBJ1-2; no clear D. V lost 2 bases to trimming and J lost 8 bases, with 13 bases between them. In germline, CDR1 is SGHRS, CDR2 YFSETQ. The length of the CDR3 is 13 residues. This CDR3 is CASSLQHGGGYTF. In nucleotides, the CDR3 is TGCGCCAGCAGCTTACAGCACGGAGGCGGCTACACCTTC.